This record concerns one T cell receptor (beta chain) sequence. Its antigen is unidentified. The sample is drawn from a study of post-analysis software for immune sequencing data. Study outcomes and limitations: Controls had lower frequencies than patients of about 5 TRBV segments, which included TRBV5-6, TRBV5-1 and TRBV20-1.

The CDR3 spans 14 residues. TCR beta libraries were prepared from cDNA with unique molecular identifiers. Via MiXCR, TCRdb re-called the PCR reads, giving one row per CDR3 protein. The sample contains some 370,000 distinct CDR3 sequences, roughly 36% of which appear only once. Material for sequencing was blood. The chain employs TRBV21-1 and TRBJ1-2; the table gives TRBD1 as D, unverified against the DNA. TRBV21-1 is given as a pseudogene. This receptor was identified in a girl aged 5-17 years with multiple sclerosis. The CDR3 nucleotides read TGTGCCAGCATTACACCCGCAGGGGGCTATGGCTACACCTTC. This sequence encodes CASITPAGGYGYTF.